The sequence of this TCR beta chain was determined in a study of identical twins. Comment on this clonotype: The antigen remains unidentified.

TCRdb re-called the 5' RACE reads through MiXCR, storing one row per CDR3 protein. This table has fewer than 500,000 distinct CDR3 sequences, 20% to 30% appearing once. This CDR3 comprises 15 residues. Trimming removed 6 bases from V and 5 bases from J; junction bases left unmatched: 10. Findings and caveats of the study: Conclusions rested on cross-sectional statistics rather than following the same donors.

The sample was also reused in another study, on T cells expressing NK-cell markers.

The material sequenced was CD4+ T cells sorted from blood. The source is a woman between 18 and 30 years old in good health. The V gene is TRBV12-3 or TRBV12-4, the J gene TRBJ2-3; TRBD2 aligns across 8 bases. CDR3 DNA: TGTGCCAGCAGGACTTCCGGGGGGGCTGGAGATACGCAGTATTTT. Residues: CASRTSGGAGDTQYF.